The clone carrying this T cell receptor beta chain was counted only a few times. Its specificity is not known. This sample was included in a study of T cell repertoires in cytomegalovirus infection. Overall study context: The public TCR beta signatures pointed to both CMV infection and matching HLA type. Broader study findings: Frequencies of public TCR beta families were cumulated, and this identified carriers of CMV plus the relevant HLA. CMV-specific TCR beta clonotypes restricted by HLA-C were the ones dominating the ex vivo response.

CDR3 length: 15 amino acids. CDR1 and CDR2 from the germline V gene are SGHRS and YFSETQ. V was pared by 5 bases and J by 0 bases, with 5 bases of the junction left unmatched. TCRdb redid the calling of the reads with MiXCR, one entry per CDR3 protein. The sample holds 450,000 to 600,000 distinct CDR3 sequences, about 11% seen once. The chain is built from TRBV5-1 and TRBJ1-1; 9 bases line up with TRBD1. The sequence was collected from a human donor in good health (CMV status not recorded). Some clones in this sample may be carry-over from other donors' samples. Sequenced input: PBMCs. The DNA for the CDR3 is TGCGCCAGCAGGCTTGGGACAGGGCTGAACACTGAAGCTTTCTTT. Its translation: CASRLGTGLNTEAFF.